This T cell receptor beta chain was found in a study of OX40 agonist ivuxolimab in advanced cancers. At the level of the study: Therapy given before enrollment (anti-PD-1, anti-PD-L1 or anti-CTLA-4) was allowed, and 40% had some. Partial responses were achieved by three patients: one hepatocellular carcinoma, two cutaneous melanoma. Study results and caveats: Expanded clones tended on average to be more numerous among CD8+ T cells than CD4+. Also showing low normalized T-cell clonal expansion were some of the nonresponders.

Deletions cut 4 bases from V and 10 bases from J, with 8 bases between. Germline loops: CDR1 LGHNT, CDR2 FRNRAP. The CDR3 totals 11 residues. Libraries were prepared by immunoSEQ multiplex PCR; TCRdb keeps only in-frame clonotypes and omits some of them. The sample lists 15,000 to 20,000 clones, 72% occurring once. Comments on this clone: What it binds is not known.

The sample in question was CD4+ or CD8+ T cells sorted from blood, obtained in a trial of the OX40 agonist ivuxolimab. V gene TRBV12-5 combines with J gene TRBJ2-1; no firm D call. The clonotype was recovered from an adult with an advanced solid tumor such as melanoma, head and neck, liver or kidney cancer. As DNA, the CDR3 is TGTGCTAGTGGTTGGGCCAGGGAGCAGTTCTTC. It specifies CASGWAREQFF.